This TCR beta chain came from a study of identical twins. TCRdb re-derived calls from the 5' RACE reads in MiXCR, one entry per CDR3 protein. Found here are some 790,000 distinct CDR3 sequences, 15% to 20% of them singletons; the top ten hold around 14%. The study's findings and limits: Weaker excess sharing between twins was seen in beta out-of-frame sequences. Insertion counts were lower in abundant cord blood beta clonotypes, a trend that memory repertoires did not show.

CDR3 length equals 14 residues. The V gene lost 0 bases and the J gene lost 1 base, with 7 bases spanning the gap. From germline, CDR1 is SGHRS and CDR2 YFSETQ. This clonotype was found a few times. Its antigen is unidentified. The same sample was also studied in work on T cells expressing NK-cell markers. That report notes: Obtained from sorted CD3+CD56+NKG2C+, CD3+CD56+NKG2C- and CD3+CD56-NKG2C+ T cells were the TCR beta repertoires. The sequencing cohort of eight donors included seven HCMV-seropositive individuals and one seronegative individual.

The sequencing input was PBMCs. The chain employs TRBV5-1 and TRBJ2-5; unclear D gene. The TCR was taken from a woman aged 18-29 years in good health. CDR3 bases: TGCGCCAGCAGCTTGGGCAAACCCCAAGAGACCCAGTACTTC. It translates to CASSLGKPQETQYF.